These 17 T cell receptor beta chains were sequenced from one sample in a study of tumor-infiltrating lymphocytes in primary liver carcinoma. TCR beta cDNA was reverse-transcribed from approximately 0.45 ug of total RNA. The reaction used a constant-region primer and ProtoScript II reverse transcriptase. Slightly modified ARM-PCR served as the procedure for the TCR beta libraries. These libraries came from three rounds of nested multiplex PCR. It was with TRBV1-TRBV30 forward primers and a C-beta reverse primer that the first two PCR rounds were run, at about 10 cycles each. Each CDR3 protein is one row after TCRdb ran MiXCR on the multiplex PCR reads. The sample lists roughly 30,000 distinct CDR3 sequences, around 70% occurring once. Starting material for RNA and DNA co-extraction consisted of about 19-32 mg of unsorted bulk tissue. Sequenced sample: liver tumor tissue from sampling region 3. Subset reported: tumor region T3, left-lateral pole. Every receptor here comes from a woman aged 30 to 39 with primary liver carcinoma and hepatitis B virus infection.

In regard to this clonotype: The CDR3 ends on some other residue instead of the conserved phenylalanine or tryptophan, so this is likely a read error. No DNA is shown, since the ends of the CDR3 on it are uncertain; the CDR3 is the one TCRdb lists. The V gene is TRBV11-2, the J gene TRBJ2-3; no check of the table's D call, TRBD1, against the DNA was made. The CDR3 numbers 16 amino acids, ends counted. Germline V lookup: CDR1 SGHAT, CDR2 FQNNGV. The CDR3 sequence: CASILILAGDADTQYL.

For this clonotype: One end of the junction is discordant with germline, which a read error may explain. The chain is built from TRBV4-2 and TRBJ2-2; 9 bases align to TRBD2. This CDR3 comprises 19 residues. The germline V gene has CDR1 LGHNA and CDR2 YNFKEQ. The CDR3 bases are TGTGCTAGCAGCTTAAGCGGTGTGGCTAGCGGGACTAAGAGCGGGGAGCTGTTTTTT. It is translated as CASSLSGVASGTKSGELFF.

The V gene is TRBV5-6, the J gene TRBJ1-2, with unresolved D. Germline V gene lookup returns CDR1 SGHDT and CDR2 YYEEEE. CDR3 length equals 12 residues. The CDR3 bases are TGTACCAACAGCTTCGTGGTGGAGGGCTACACCTTC. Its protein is CTNSFVVEGYTF.

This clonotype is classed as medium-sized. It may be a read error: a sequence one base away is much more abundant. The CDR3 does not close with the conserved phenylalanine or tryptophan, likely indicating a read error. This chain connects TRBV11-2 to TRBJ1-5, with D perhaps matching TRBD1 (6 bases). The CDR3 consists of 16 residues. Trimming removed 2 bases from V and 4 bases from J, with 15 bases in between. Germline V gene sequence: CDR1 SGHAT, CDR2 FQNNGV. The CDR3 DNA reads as TGTGCCAGCAGCTTAAATTTCGGGACATCAAATCAGCCCCAGCATTCT. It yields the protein CASSLNFGTSNQPQHS.

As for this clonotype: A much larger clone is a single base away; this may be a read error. DNA of the CDR3: TGCAGCGTTGAATTCGGGAGCTGGAGGATAACCGATGAGCAGTTCTTC. This sequence encodes CSVEFGSWRITDEQFF. This chain links TRBV29-1 with TRBJ2-1; a possible D gene is TRBD2 (6 bases). This CDR3 has 16 amino acids. Deletions cut 2 bases from V and 8 bases from J, with 22 bases between. CDR1 and CDR2 from the germline V gene are SQVTM and ANQGSEA.

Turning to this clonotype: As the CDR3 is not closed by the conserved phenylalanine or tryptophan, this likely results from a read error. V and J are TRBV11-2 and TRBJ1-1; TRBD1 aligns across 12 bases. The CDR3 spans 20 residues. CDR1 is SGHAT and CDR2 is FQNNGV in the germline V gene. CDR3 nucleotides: TGTGCAAGCAGCGCTCGGGACAGGGGGCGCAAGGGGTGGAGTAACACTGAAGCTTTCCTT. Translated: CASSARDRGRKGWSNTEAFL.

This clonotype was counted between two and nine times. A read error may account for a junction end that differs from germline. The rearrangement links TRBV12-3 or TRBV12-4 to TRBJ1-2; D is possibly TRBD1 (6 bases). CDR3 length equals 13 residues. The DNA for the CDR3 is TGTACCAGCAATCGCGCGGGGGCCTATGGTTACACCTTC. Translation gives CTSNRAGAYGYTF.

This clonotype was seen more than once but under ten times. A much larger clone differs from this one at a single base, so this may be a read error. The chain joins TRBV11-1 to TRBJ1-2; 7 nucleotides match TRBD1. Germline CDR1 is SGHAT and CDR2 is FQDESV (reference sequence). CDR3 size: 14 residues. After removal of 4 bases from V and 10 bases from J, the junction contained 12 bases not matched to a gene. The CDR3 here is CASSSGQYPHVYTF. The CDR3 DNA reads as TGTGCCAGCAGCTCGGGACAGTACCCGCATGTCTACACCTTC.

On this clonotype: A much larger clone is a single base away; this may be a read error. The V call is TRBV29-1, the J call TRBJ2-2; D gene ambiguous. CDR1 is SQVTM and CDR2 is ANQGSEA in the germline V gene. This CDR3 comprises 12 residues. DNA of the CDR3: TGCAGCGCACCAGAACACACCAGGGAGCTGTTTTTT. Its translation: CSAPEHTRELFF.

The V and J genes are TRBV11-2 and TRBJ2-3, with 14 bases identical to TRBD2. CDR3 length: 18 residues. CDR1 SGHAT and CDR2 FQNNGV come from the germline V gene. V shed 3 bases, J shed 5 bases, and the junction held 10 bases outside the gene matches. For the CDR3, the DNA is TGTGCCAGCAGCTTCACCTTTGGGACTAGCGGGAGTTTAGATACGCAGTATTTT. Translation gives CASSFTFGTSGSLDTQYF.

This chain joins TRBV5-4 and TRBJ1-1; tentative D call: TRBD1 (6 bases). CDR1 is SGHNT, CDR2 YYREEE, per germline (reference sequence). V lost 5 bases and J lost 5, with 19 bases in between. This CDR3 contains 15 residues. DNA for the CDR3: TGTGCCAGCAGTCAACGGGGGGCAGAGAAGACTGAAGCTTTCTTT. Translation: CASSQRGAEKTEAFF. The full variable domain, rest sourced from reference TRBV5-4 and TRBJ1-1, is ETGVTQSPTHLIKTRGQQVTLRCSSQSGHNTVSWYQQALGQGPQFIFQYYREEENGRGNFPPRFSGLQFPNYSSELNVNALELDDSALYLCASSQRGAEKTEAFFGQGTRLTVV.

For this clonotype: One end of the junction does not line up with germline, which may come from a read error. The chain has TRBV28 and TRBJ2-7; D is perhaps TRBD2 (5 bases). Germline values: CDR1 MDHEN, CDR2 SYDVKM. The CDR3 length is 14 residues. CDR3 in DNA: TGTGCCAGCAGTCAATGGGGAGATCCCTACGAGCAGTACTTT. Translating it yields CASSQWGDPYEQYF.

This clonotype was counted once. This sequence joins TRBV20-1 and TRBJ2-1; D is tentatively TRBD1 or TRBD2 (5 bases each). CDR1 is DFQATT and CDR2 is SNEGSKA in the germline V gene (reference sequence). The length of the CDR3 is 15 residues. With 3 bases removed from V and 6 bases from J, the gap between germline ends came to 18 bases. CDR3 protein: CSASWTRGLINEQFF. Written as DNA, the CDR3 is TGCAGTGCTAGTTGGACACGCGGACTTATCAATGAGCAGTTCTTC.

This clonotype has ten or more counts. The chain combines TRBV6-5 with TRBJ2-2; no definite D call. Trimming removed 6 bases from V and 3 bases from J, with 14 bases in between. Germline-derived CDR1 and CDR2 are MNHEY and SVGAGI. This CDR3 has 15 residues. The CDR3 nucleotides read TGTGCCAGCAGGGATGGGGATCGGGACACCGGGGAGCTGTTTTTT. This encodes CASRDGDRDTGELFF.

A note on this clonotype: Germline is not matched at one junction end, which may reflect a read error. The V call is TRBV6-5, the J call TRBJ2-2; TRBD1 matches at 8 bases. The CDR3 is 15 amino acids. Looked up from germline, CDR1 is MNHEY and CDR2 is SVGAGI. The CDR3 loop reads CASSPRTGFTGELLF. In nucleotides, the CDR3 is TGCGCCAGCAGTCCGCGGACAGGGTTCACCGGGGAGCTGCTCTTT.

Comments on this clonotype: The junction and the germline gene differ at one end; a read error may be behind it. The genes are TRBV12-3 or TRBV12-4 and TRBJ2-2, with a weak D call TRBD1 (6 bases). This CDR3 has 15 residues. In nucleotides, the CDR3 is TGTGCCAGCAGTTCCCGGCAGGGGAACACCGGGGAGCCGGTTTTT. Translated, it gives CASSSRQGNTGEPVF.

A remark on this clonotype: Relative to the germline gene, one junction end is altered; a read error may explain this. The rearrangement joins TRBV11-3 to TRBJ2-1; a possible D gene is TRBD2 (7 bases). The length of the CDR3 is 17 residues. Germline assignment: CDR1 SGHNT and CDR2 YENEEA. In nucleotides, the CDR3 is TGTGACAGCAGCTCCCGGGGGGCGCGGACCATAGGCAATGAGCAGTTCTTC. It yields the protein CDSSSRGARTIGNEQFF. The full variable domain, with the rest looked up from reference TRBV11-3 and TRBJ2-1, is EAGVVQSPRYKIIEKKQPVAFWCNPISGHNTLYWYLQNLGQGPELLIRYENEEAVDDSQLPKDRFSAERLKGVDSTLKIQPAELGDSAVYLCDSSSRGARTIGNEQFFGPGTRLTVL.